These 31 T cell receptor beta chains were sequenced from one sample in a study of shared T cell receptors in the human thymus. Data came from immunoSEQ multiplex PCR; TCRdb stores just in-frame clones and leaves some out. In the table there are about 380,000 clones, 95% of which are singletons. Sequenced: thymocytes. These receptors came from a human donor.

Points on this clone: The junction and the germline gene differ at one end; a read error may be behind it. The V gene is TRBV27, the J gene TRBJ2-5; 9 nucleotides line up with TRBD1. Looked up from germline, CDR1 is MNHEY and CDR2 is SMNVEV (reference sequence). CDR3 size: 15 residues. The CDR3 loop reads CQQFKPQGAGETQYF. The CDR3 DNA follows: TGCCAGCAGTTTAAACCACAGGGGGCAGGGGAGACCCAGTACTTC.

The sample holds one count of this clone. This chain's CDR3 is CASSQEDLGSGNTIYF. CDR3 in DNA: TGTGCCAGCAGCCAAGAAGACCTGGGCTCTGGAAACACCATATATTTT. The V gene is TRBV14, the J gene TRBJ1-3; unclear D gene. The CDR3 runs 16 residues. Germline CDR1 is SGHDN and CDR2 is FVKESK. V was pared by 0 bases and J by 0 bases, with 9 bases between.

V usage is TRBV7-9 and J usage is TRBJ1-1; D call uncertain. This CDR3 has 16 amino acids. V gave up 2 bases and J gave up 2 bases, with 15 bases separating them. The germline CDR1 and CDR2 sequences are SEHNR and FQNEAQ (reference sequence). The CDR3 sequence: CASSLITGADNTEAFF. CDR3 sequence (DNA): TGTGCCAGCAGCTTAATCACGGGAGCCGACAACACTGAAGCTTTCTTT.

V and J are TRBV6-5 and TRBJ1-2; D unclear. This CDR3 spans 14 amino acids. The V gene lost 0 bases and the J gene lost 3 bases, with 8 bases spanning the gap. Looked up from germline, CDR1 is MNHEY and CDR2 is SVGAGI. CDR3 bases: TGTGCCAGCAGTTACTCGAAGTCTCACTATGGCTACACCTTC. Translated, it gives CASSYSKSHYGYTF.

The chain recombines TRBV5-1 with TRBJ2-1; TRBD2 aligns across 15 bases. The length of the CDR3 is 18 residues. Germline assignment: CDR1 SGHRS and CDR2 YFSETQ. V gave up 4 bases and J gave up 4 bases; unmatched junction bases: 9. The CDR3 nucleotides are TGCGCCAGCAGCCGCGGACTAGCGGGAGGGCCGAGGTACAATGAGCAGTTCTTC. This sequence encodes CASSRGLAGGPRYNEQFF. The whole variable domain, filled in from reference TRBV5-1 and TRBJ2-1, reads KAGVTQTPRYLIKTRGQQVTLSCSPISGHRSVSWYQQTPGQGLQFLFEYFSETQRNKGNFPGRFSGRQFSNSRSEMNVSTLELGDSALYLCASSRGLAGGPRYNEQFFGPGTRLTVL.

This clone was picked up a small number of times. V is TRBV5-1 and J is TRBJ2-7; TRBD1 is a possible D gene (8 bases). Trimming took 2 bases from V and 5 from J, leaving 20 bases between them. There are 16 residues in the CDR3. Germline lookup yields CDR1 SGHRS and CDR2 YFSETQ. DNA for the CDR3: TGCGCCAGCAGCTTCCGCCCCAGACAGGGGAGGGACGAGCAGTACTTC. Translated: CASSFRPRQGRDEQYF.

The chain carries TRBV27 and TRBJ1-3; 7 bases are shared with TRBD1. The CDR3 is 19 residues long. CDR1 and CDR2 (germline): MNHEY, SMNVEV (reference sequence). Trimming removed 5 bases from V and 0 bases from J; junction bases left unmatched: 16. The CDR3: CASSPRQGGYPISGNTIYF. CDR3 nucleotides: TGTGCCAGCAGTCCCAGACAGGGTGGGTACCCTATCTCTGGAAACACCATATATTTT.

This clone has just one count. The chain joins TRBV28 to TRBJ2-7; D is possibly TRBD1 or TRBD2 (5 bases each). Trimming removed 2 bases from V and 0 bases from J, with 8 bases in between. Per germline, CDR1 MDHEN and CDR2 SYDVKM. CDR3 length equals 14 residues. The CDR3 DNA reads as TGTGCCAGCAGTTTAGGGGCGGGCTCCTACGAGCAGTACTTC. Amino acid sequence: CASSLGAGSYEQYF.

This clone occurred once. CDR3: CASSLESGSGSYNEQFF. The CDR3 bases are TGTGCCAGCAGCTTAGAATCCGGGAGTGGATCCTACAATGAGCAGTTCTTC. The chain employs TRBV11-3 and TRBJ2-1; TRBD2 is a possible D gene (6 bases). Germline CDR1 is SGHNT and CDR2 is YENEEA. The CDR3 sequence is 17 residues long. V shed 0 bases and J shed 1 base, with 13 bases lying between them.

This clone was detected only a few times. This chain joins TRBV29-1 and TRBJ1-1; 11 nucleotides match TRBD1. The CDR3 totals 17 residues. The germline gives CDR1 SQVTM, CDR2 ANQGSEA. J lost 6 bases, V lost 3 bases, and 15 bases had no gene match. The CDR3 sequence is CSVEERNGTGGRAEAFF. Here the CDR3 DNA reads TGCAGCGTTGAGGAGCGCAACGGGACAGGGGGAAGGGCTGAAGCTTTCTTT.

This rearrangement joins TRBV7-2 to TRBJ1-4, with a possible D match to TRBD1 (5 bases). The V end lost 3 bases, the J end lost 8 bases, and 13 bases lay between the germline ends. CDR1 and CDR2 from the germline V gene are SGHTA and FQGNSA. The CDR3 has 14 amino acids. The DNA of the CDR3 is TGTGCCAGCAGCTTTAGTCAGGGAGGCGAAAAACTGTTTTTT. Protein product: CASSFSQGGEKLFF.

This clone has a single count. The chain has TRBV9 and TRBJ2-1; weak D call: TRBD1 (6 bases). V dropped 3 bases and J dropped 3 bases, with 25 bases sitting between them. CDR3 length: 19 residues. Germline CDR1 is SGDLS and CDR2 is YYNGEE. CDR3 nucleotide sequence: TGTGCCAGCAGCGATTCCCGTTCGGGACACAGTCCTTACTACAATGAGCAGTTCTTC. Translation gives CASSDSRSGHSPYYNEQFF.

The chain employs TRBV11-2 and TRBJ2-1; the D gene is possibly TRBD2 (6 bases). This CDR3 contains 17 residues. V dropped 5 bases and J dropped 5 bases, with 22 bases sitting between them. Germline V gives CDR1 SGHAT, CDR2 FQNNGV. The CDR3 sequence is CASSAHPKIAAHNEQFF. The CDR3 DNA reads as TGTGCCAGCAGCGCTCATCCAAAGATAGCGGCTCACAATGAGCAGTTCTTC. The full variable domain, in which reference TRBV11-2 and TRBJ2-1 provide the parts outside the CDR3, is EAGVAQSPRYKIIEKRQSVAFWCNPISGHATLYWYQQILGQGPKLLIQFQNNGVVDDSQLPKDRFSAERLKGVDSTLKIQPAKLEDSAVYLCASSAHPKIAAHNEQFFGPGTRLTVL.

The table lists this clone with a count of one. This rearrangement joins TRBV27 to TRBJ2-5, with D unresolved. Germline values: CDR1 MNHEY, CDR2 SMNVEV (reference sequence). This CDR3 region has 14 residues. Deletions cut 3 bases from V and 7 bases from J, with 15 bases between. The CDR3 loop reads CASSFKDVGSTQYF. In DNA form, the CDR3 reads TGTGCCAGCAGTTTCAAGGACGTCGGGTCGACCCAGTACTTC.

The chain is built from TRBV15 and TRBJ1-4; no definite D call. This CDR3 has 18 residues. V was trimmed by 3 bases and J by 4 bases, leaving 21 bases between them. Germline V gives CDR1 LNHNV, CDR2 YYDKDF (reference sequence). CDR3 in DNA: TGTGCCACCAGCAGCCTCCCGGTGGGTAGGTCGCTTAATGAAAAACTGTTTTTT. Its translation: CATSSLPVGRSLNEKLFF.

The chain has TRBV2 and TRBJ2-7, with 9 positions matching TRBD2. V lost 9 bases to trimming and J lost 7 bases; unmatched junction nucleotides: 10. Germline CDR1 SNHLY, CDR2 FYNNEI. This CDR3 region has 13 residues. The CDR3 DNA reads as TGTGCCAGTTGGACTAGCGCTCCTCCTGAGCAGTACTTC. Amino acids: CASWTSAPPEQYF. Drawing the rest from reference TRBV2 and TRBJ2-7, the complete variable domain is EPEVTQTPSHQVTQMGQEVILRCVPISNHLYFYWYRQILGQKVEFLVSFYNNEISEKSEIFDDQFSVERPDGSNFTLKIRSTKLEDSAMYFCASWTSAPPEQYFGPGTRLTVT.

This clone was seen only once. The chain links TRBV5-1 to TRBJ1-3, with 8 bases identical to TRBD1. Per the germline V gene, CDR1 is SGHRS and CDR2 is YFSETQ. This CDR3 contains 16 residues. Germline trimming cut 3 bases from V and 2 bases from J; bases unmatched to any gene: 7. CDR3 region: CASSSGQGGAGNTIYF. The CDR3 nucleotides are TGCGCCAGCAGCTCCGGACAGGGAGGCGCTGGAAACACCATATATTTT.

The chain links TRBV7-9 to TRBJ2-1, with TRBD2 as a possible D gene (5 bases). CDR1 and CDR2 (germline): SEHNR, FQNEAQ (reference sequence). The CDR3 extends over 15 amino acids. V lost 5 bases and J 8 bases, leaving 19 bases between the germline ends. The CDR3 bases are TGTGCCAGCAGCCGCCCCGCGGGCGGCGGCCATGAGCAGTTCTTC. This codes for CASSRPAGGGHEQFF.

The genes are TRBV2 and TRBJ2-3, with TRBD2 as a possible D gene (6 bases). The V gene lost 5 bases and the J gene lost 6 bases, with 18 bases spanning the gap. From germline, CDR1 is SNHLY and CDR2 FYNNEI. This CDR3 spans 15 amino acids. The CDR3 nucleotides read TGTGCCAGCAGTTTCGGGACTCGATCCTTGGATACGCAGTATTTT. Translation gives CASSFGTRSLDTQYF.

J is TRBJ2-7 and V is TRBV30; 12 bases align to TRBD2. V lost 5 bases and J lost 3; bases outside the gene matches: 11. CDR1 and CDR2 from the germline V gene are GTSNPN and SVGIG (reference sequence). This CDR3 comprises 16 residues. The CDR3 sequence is CAWDPPRTSGNYEQYF. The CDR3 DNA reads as TGTGCCTGGGACCCTCCCCGGACTAGCGGGAACTACGAGCAGTACTTC. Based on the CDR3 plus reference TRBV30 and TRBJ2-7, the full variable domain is SQTIHQWPATLVQPVGSPLSLECTVEGTSNPNLYWYRQAAGRGLQLLFYSVGIGQISSEVPQNLSASRPQDRQFILSSKKLLLSDSGFYLCAWDPPRTSGNYEQYFGPGTRLTVT.

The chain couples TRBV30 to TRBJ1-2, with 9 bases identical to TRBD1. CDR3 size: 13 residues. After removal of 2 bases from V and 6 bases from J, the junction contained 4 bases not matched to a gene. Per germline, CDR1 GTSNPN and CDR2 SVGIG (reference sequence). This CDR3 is CAWSRGQGHGYTF. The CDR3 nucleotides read TGTGCCTGGAGTAGGGGACAGGGTCATGGCTACACCTTC. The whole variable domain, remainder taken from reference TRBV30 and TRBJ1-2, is SQTIHQWPATLVQPVGSPLSLECTVEGTSNPNLYWYRQAAGRGLQLLFYSVGIGQISSEVPQNLSASRPQDRQFILSSKKLLLSDSGFYLCAWSRGQGHGYTFGSGTRLTVV.

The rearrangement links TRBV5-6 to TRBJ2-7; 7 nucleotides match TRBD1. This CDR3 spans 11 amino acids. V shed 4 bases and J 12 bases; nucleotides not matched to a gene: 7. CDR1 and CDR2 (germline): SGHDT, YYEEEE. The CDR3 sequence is CASSGQGQPYF. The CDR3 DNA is TGTGCCAGCAGCGGCCAGGGACAGCCGTACTTC.

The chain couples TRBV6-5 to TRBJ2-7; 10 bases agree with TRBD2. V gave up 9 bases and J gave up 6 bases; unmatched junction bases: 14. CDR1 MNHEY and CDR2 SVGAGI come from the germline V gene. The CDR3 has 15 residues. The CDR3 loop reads CASSPGLANPCEQYF. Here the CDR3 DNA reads TGTGCCAGTAGTCCGGGACTAGCGAATCCCTGCGAGCAGTACTTC.

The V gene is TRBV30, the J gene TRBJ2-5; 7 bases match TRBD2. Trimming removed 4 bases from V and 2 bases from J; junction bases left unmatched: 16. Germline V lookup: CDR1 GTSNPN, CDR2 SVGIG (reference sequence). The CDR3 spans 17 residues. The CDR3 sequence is CAWTTPTAGVEQETQYF. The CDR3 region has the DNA TGTGCCTGGACTACCCCGACGGCGGGAGTAGAACAAGAGACCCAGTACTTC. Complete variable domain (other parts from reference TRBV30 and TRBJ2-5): SQTIHQWPATLVQPVGSPLSLECTVEGTSNPNLYWYRQAAGRGLQLLFYSVGIGQISSEVPQNLSASRPQDRQFILSSKKLLLSDSGFYLCAWTTPTAGVEQETQYFGPGTRLLVL.

The CDR3 DNA follows: TGTGCCAGCAGCTCCGACACCACGAACACTGAAGCTTTCTTT. It encodes CASSSDTTNTEAFF. The chain recombines TRBV5-4 with TRBJ1-1, with no clear D. The germline gives CDR1 SGHNT, CDR2 YYREEE (reference sequence). The CDR3 consists of 14 residues. Trimming took off 3 bases at V and 1 base at J, with 10 bases between the two ends. Combining the CDR3 with reference TRBV5-4 and TRBJ1-1 gives the whole variable domain ETGVTQSPTHLIKTRGQQVTLRCSSQSGHNTVSWYQQALGQGPQFIFQYYREEENGRGNFPPRFSGLQFPNYSSELNVNALELDDSALYLCASSSDTTNTEAFFGQGTRLTVV.

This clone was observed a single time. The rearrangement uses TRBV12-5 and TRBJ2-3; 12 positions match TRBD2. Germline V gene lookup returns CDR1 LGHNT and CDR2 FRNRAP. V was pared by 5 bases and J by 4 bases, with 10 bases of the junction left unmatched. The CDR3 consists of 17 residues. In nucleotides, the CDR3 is TGTGCTAGTGGTCCGGGGCCCGGACTAGCGGGACCAGATACGCAGTATTTT. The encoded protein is CASGPGPGLAGPDTQYF. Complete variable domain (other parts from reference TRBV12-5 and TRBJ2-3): DARVTQTPRHKVTEMGQEVTMRCQPILGHNTVFWYRQTMMQGLELLAYFRNRAPLDDSGMPKDRFSAEMPDATLATLKIQPSEPRDSAVYFCASGPGPGLAGPDTQYFGPGTRLTVL.

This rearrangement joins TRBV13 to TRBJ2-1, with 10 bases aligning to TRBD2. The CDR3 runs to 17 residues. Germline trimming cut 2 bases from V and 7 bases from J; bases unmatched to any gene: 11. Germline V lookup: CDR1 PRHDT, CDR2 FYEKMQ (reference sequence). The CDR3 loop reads CASSLTASGSVGNEQFF. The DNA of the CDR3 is TGTGCCAGCAGCTTAACGGCTAGCGGGAGTGTTGGGAATGAGCAGTTCTTC.

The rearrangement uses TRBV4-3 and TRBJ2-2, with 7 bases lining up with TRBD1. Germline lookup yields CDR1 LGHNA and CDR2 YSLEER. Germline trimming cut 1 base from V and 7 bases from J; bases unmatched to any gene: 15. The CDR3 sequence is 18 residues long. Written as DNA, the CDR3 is TGCGCCAGCAGCCAAGCCAGACAGGGACCCCCCTTGAGCGGGGAGCTGTTTTTT. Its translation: CASSQARQGPPLSGELFF.

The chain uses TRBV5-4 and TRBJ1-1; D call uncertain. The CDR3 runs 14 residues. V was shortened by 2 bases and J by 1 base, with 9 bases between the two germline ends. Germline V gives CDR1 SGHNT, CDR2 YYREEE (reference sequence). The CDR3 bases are TGTGCCAGCAGCTTCACCGTGGGGAACACTGAAGCTTTCTTT. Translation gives CASSFTVGNTEAFF.

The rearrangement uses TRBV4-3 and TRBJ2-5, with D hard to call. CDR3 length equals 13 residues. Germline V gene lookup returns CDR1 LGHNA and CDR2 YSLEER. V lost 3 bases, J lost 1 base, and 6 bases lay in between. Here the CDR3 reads CASSQMGQETQYF. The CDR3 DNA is TGCGCCAGCAGCCAGATGGGCCAAGAGACCCAGTACTTC.

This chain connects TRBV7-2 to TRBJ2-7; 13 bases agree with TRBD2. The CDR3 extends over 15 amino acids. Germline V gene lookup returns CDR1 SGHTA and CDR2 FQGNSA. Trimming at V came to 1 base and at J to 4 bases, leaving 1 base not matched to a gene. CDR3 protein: CASSLGGLAGYEQYF. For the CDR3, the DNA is TGTGCCAGCAGCTTAGGGGGACTAGCGGGGTACGAGCAGTACTTC.